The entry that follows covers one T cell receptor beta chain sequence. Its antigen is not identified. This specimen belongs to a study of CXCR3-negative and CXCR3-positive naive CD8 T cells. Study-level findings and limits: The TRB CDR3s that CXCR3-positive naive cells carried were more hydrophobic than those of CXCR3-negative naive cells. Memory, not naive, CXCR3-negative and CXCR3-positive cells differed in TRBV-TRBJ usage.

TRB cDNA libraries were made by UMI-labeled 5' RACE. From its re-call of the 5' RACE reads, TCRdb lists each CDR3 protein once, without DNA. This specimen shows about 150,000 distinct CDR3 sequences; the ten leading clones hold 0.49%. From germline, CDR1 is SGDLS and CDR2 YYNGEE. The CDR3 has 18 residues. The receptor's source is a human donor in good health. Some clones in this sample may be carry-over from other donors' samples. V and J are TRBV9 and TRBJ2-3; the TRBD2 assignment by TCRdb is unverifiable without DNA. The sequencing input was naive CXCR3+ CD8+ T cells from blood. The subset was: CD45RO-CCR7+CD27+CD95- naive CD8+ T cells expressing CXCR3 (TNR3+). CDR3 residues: CASSAEASGGLRTDTQYF.